The next 14 T cell receptor beta chains were all read from a single sample in a study of human T cells and chemical hapten exposure. Time point noted: healthy volunteer bleed at 2 weeks. Extraction yielded total RNA from whole blood (unfractionated). TCRdb itself ran the RACE reads through MiXCR, one entry per CDR3 protein. The data show about 45,000 distinct CDR3 sequences, roughly 4.1% seen once. The sample consisted of whole blood. The receptors come from a human donor in good health. Some clones in this sample may be carry-over from other donors' samples.

This clonotype was found many times. V is TRBV3-1 and J is TRBJ2-3; no firm D call. Germline values: CDR1 LGHDT, CDR2 YNNKEL (reference sequence). CDR3 length: 13 amino acids. The V and J ends lost 0 bases and 10 bases respectively, with 11 bases between them. CDR3 DNA sequence: TGTGCCAGCAGCCAAGATAAGAATTATGCGCAGTATTTT. Protein product: CASSQDKNYAQYF.

This clonotype showed up just a few times. The chain combines TRBV29-1 with TRBJ2-3, with 9 bases matching TRBD2. CDR1 SQVTM and CDR2 ANQGSEA come from the germline V gene. The V and J ends lost 4 bases and 0 bases, in that order; junction bases with no gene match: 8. The CDR3 spans 16 residues. The CDR3 nucleotides read TGCAGCGTTGGTAGCGGGAGAGGTGATAGCACAGATACGCAGTATTTT. Translation: CSVGSGRGDSTDTQYF.

This clonotype is judged medium-sized (0.01 to 0.1%). The chain links TRBV20-1 to TRBJ1-1; D might be TRBD1 (5 bases). Per the germline V gene, CDR1 is DFQATT and CDR2 is SNEGSKA (reference sequence). Deletions cut 5 bases from V and 2 bases from J, with 21 bases between. This CDR3 contains 16 residues. As DNA, the CDR3 is TGCAGTGCTCCCCTTTCGGGGGTTCAAGGCAACACTGAAGCTTTCTTT. This translates into CSAPLSGVQGNTEAFF.

There are many counts of this clonotype. The V gene is TRBV29-1, the J gene TRBJ2-3; no clear D. This CDR3 has 13 amino acids. CDR1 and CDR2 from the germline V gene are SQVTM and ANQGSEA. V gave up 1 base and J gave up 2 bases, with 7 bases separating them. The DNA for the CDR3 is TGCAGCGTTGAAGGACGCTTCACAGATACGCAGTATTTT. Translated: CSVEGRFTDTQYF.

This clonotype appeared many times. The V gene is TRBV12-3 or TRBV12-4, the J gene TRBJ2-2, with 9 bases that match TRBD1. The CDR3 extends over 14 amino acids. V shed 6 bases, J shed 1 base, and the junction held 0 bases outside the gene matches. CDR3 sequence: CASRGQGNTGELFF. Here the CDR3 DNA reads TGTGCCAGCAGGGGACAGGGGAACACCGGGGAGCTGTTTTTT.

This clonotype came up many times. J is TRBJ1-1 and V is TRBV27, with D possibly matching TRBD1 (6 bases). Trimming left V 2 bases short and J 4 bases short, with 11 bases between. The CDR3 loop spans 14 amino acids. Germline lookup yields CDR1 MNHEY and CDR2 SMNVEV (reference sequence). CDR3 DNA sequence: TGTGCCAGCAGTTTAGGGGGGGCTGGCACTGAAGCTTTCTTT. As protein: CASSLGGAGTEAFF.

This clonotype appeared many times. The gene calls are TRBV4-1 and TRBJ2-3, with D possibly matching TRBD2 (5 bases). This CDR3 is 15 amino acids long. Trimming removed 1 base at V and 1 base at J, with 9 bases between. Germline V gives CDR1 MGHRA, CDR2 YSYEKL. CDR3 in amino acids: CASSQGAGRTDTQYF. The CDR3 nucleotides are TGCGCCAGCAGCCAAGGGGCGGGCCGCACAGATACGCAGTATTTT.

The chain is built from TRBV6-5 and TRBJ1-5; D is perhaps TRBD1 (6 bases). CDR1 and CDR2 from the germline V gene are MNHEY and SVGAGI. CDR3 length equals 13 residues. V shed 8 bases and J shed 2 bases, with 10 bases lying between them. CDR3 protein: CASRRQGNQPQHF. CDR3 DNA sequence: TGTGCCAGCCGGCGACAGGGCAATCAGCCCCAGCATTTT.

The table lists this clonotype with a few counts. The V and J genes are TRBV6-5 and TRBJ1-3; D perhaps matches TRBD1 (5 bases). In germline, CDR1 is MNHEY, CDR2 SVGAGI. The V end lost 4 bases, the J end lost 0 bases, and 7 bases lay between the germline ends. The CDR3 has 14 residues. CDR3 sequence: CASSFQGSGNTIYF. CDR3 bases: TGTGCCAGCAGTTTTCAGGGCTCTGGAAACACCATATATTTT.

This clonotype has only a few counts. The chain employs TRBV6-5 and TRBJ1-5; tentative D call: TRBD1 (5 bases). The V and J ends lost 3 bases and 5 bases respectively, with 11 bases between them. Germline values: CDR1 MNHEY, CDR2 SVGAGI. The length of the CDR3 is 14 residues. CDR3 amino acids: CASSYTGPDQPQHF. The DNA for the CDR3 is TGTGCCAGCAGTTATACAGGACCAGATCAGCCCCAGCATTTT.

This clonotype came up many times. The rearrangement links TRBV14 to TRBJ2-3; unclear D gene. The CDR3 contains 12 residues. The V and J ends lost 4 bases and 4 bases respectively, with 6 bases between them. Germline CDR1 SGHDN, CDR2 FVKESK. CDR3 in DNA: TGTGCCAGCAGCCTGTCATCAGATACGCAGTATTTT. Translated, it gives CASSLSSDTQYF.

This clonotype has a count of ten or more. The chain couples TRBV27 to TRBJ1-5, with 10 bases fitting TRBD1. Germline V lookup: CDR1 MNHEY, CDR2 SMNVEV (reference sequence). Germline trimming cut 5 bases from V and 6 bases from J; bases unmatched to any gene: 13. CDR3 size: 17 residues. For the CDR3, the DNA is TGTGCCAGCAGTCCGGGACAGGGGAATGGCTTGGGTCAGCCCCAGCATTTT. Protein sequence: CASSPGQGNGLGQPQHF.

This clonotype was counted at least ten times. DNA for the CDR3: TGTGCCAGCAGCCGAAACACTGAAGCTTTCTTT. Translated: CASSRNTEAFF. The V call is TRBV7-9, the J call TRBJ1-1; D gene ambiguous. Trimming cost V 5 bases and J 2 bases, with 3 bases left between them. The CDR3 spans 11 residues. Germline CDR1 reads SEHNR; CDR2 reads FQNEAQ (reference sequence).

The CDR3 DNA reads as TGCGCCAGCAGCCAAGAGAGCGGGACCTACAATGAGCAGTTCTTC. Translated: CASSQESGTYNEQFF. J is TRBJ2-1 and V is TRBV4-1; 7 bases fit TRBD2. CDR3 length equals 15 residues. CDR1 and CDR2 from the germline V gene are MGHRA and YSYEKL. V was clipped by 0 bases and J by 2 bases; unmatched bases: 1.